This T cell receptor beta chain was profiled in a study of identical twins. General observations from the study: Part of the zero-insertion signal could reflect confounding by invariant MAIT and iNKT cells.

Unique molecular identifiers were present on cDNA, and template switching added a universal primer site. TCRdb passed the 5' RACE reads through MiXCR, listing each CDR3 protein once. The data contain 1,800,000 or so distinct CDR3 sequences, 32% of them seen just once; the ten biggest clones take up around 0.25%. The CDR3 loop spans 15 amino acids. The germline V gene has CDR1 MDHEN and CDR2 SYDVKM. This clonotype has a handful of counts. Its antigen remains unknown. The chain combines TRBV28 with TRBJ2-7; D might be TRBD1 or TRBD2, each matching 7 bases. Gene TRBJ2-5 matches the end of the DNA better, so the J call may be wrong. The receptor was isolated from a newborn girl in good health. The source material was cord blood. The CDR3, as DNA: TGTGCCAGTCGCCCAGGGGGAGGGCCGGCGAAGACCCAGTACTTC. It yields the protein CASRPGGGPAKTQYF.